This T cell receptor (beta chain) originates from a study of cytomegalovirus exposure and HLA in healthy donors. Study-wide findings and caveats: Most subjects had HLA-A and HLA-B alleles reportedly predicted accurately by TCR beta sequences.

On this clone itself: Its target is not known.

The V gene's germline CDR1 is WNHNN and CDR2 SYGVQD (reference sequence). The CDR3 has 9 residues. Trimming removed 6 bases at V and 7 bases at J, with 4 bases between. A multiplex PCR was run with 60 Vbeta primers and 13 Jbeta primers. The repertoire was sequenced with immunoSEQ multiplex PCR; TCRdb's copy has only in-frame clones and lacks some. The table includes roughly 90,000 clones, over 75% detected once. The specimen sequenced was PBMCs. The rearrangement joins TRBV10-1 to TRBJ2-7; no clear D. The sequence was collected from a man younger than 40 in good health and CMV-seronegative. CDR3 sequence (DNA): TGCGCCAGCAGCAGGGAGCAGTACTTC. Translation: CASSREQYF.